The clone carrying this T cell receptor (beta chain) occurred many times. Its antigen remains unknown. This record belongs to a study of T cells in Graves' hyperthyroidism and ophthalmopathy. Study-wide context: Upon initial diagnosis and before any treatment, peripheral blood was collected.

Template material for amplifying TCR beta CDR3 regions consisted of RNA transcripts. The TCR CDR3 first-round RT-PCR relied on the HTBI primer set. TCRdb used MiXCR to reprocess the multiplex PCR reads, holding one entry per CDR3 protein. The data contain 550,000 to 600,000 distinct CDR3 sequences, approximately 15% of them singletons. Germline CDR1 is SNHLY and CDR2 is FYNNEI. V was clipped by 3 bases and J by 2 bases, with 8 bases between them. CDR3 length: 15 residues. The study's findings and limits: Among clonotypes expanded in thyroid above 0.001, most were also found in blood.

Graves' hyperthyroidism was deemed stable absent ophthalmopathy progression within 18 months. The sample was blood. The chain links TRBV2 to TRBJ2-6; a weak D match, TRBD1 (5 bases). This TCR came from a woman under 30 with Graves' hyperthyroidism. In nucleotides, the CDR3 is TGTGCCAGCAGTGACGGACAAGCTGGGGCCAACGTCCTGACTTTC. Translation gives CASSDGQAGANVLTF.